This T cell receptor (beta chain) was retrieved from a study of neurological immune-mediated disorders. MiXCR was run by TCRdb on the 5' RACE reads, yielding one entry per CDR3 protein. The table includes some 29,000 distinct CDR3 sequences, 9% to 13% detected once. This clonotype was detected many times. The sequence came from a woman aged 55-70 years in good health. What was sequenced was PBMCs.

The CDR3 reads CSARDAGYNEKLFF. The CDR3 region has the DNA TGCAGTGCTAGAGATGCGGGTTATAATGAAAAACTGTTTTTT. The gene calls are TRBV20-1 and TRBJ1-4; D uncertain. V was shortened by 0 bases and J by 4 bases, with 9 bases between the two germline ends. Germline lookup yields CDR1 DFQATT and CDR2 SNEGSKA (reference sequence). CDR3 length: 14 amino acids.